Listed here is a single T cell receptor (beta chain). Sequenced by immunoSEQ multiplex PCR; TCRdb stores in-frame clones only, minus some. The repertoire has 150,000 or so clones, just under 85% of them found once; the top ten carry about 8%. The sample belongs to a study of blood T cell repertoires in COVID-19. This CDR3 contains 11 residues. CDR1 MNHEY and CDR2 SMNVEV come from the germline V gene (reference sequence). V shed 10 bases, J shed 8 bases, and the junction held 5 bases outside the gene matches. This sequence joins TRBV27 and TRBJ2-1, with 7 bases identical to TRBD1. This clonotype originated in a man in his forties who had recovered from COVID-19. The specimen was peripheral blood. CDR3 in amino acids: CAILRGHEQFF. The CDR3 bases are TGTGCCATCCTGAGGGGGCATGAGCAGTTCTTC.